Sequencing of this TCR beta chain was carried out in a study of T cells in narcolepsy. Study-wide context: Donors had narcolepsy type 1 or type 2, or were healthy controls.

Germline CDR1 is LNHDA and CDR2 is SQIVND (reference sequence). Trimming took off 1 base at V and 8 bases at J, with 11 bases between the two ends. The CDR3 is 14 amino acids. Sequenced by immunoSEQ multiplex PCR; TCRdb stores in-frame clones only, minus some. The sample carries some 35,000 clones, 81% recorded once. A word on this clone: Antigen unknown.

General observations from the study: In some patient and control memory CD4+ samples, autoreactive clones were absent. Reportedly, autoreactive clonotypes were serially detected in patients' blood but not controls'. HCRT-specific and TRIB2-specific autoreactive clonotypes appeared among same-patient CSF and blood CD4+ clonotypes.

The clonotype comes from a human donor in good health. The material sequenced was memory (CD45RA-) CD4+ T cells from blood. The rearrangement links TRBV19 to TRBJ1-4, with D unclear. The CDR3 region is CASSIAGYGEKLFF. The DNA for the CDR3 is TGTGCCAGTAGTATAGCTGGGTATGGCGAAAAACTGTTTTTT.